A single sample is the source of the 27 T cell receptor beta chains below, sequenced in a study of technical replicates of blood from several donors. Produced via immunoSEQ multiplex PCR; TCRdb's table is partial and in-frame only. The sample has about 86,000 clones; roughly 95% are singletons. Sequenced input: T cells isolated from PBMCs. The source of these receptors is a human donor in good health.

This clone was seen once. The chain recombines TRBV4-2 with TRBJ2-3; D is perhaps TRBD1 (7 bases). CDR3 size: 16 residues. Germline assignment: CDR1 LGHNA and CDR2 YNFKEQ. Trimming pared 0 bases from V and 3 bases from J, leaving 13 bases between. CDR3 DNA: TGTGCCAGCAGCCAAGAGGAGACAGGGAGGACAGATACGCAGTATTTT. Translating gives CASSQEETGRTDTQYF.

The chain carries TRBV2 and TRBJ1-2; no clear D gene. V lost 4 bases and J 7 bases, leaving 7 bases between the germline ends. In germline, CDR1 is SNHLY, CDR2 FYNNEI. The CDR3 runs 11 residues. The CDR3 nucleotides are TGTGCCAGCAGTGTAGAGTTTGGCTACACCTTC. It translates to CASSVEFGYTF.

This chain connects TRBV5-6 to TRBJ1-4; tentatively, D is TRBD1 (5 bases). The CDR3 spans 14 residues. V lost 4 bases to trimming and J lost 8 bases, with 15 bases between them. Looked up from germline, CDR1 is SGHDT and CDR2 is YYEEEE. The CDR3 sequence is CASSRTEGLEKLFF. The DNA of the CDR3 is TGTGCCAGCAGCCGGACGGAGGGGTTGGAAAAACTGTTTTTT.

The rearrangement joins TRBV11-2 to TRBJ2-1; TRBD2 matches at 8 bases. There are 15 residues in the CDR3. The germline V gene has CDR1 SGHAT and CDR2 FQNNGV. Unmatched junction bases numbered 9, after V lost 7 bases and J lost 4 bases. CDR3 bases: TGTGCCAGCACTCAACCGGGACTAGGGTACAATGAGCAGTTCTTC. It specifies CASTQPGLGYNEQFF. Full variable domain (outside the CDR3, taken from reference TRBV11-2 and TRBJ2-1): EAGVAQSPRYKIIEKRQSVAFWCNPISGHATLYWYQQILGQGPKLLIQFQNNGVVDDSQLPKDRFSAERLKGVDSTLKIQPAKLEDSAVYLCASTQPGLGYNEQFFGPGTRLTVL.

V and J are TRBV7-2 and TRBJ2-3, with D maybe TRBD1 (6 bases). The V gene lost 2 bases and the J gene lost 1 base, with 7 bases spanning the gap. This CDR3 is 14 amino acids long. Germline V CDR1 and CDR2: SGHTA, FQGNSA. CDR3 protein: CASSLRTGTDTQYF. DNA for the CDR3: TGTGCCAGCAGCTTAAGGACAGGCACAGATACGCAGTATTTT.

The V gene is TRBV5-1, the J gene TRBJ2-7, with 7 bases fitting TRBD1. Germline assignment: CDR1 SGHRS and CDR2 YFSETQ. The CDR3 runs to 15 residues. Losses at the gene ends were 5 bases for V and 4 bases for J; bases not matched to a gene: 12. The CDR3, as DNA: TGCGCCAGCAGGTATACCCGGGACAGCTCGTACGAGCAGTACTTC. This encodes CASRYTRDSSYEQYF.

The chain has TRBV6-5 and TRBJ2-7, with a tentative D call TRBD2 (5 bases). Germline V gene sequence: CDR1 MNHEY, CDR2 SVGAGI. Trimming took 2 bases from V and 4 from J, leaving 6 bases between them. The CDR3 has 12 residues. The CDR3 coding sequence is TGTGCCAGCAGTTACCGGGGTTACGAGCAGTACTTC. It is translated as CASSYRGYEQYF.

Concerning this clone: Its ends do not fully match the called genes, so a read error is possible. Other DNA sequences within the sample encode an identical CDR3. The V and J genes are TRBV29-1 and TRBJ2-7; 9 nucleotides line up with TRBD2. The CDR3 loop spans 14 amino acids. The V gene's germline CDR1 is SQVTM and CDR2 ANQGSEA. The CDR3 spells CSVGKTSGSYEQYF. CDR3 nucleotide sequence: TGCAGCGTTGGAAAGACTAGCGGTTCCTACGAACAGTACTTC.

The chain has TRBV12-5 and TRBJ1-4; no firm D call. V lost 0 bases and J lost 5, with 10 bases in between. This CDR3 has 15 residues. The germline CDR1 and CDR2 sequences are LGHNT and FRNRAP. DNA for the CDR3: TGTGCTAGTGGTTTGGTTACATACGCCAATGAAAAACTGTTTTTT. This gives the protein CASGLVTYANEKLFF.

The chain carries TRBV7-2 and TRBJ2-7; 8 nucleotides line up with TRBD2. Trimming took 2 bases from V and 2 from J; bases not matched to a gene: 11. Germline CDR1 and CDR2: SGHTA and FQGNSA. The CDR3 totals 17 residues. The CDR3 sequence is CASSLSPFREGPYEQYF. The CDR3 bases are TGTGCCAGCAGCTTATCCCCCTTTCGGGAGGGACCCTACGAGCAGTACTTC.

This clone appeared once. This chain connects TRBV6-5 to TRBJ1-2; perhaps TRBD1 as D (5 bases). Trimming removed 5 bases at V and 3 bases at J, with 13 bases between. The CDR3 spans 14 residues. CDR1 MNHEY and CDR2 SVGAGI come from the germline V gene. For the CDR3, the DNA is TGTGCCAGCAGTCTTCGCGGGGGGGACTATGGCTACACCTTC. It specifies CASSLRGGDYGYTF.

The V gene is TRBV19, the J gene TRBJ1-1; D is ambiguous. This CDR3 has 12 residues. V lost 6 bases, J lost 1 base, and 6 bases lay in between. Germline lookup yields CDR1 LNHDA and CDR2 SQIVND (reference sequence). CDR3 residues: CASRQPNTEAFF. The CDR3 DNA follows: TGTGCCAGTAGACAGCCGAACACTGAAGCTTTCTTT.

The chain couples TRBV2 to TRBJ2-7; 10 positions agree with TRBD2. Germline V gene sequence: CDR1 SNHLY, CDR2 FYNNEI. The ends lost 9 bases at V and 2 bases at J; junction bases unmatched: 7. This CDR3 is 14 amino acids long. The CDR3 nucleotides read TGTGCCAGGGGGAGGACTAGCGGAGCCTACGAGCAGTACTTC. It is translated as CARGRTSGAYEQYF.

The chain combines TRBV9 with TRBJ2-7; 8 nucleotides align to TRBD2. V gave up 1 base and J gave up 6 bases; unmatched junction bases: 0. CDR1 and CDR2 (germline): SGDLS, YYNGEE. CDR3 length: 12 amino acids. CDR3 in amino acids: CASSVRGGEQYF. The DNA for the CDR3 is TGTGCCAGCAGCGTACGGGGGGGCGAGCAGTACTTC.

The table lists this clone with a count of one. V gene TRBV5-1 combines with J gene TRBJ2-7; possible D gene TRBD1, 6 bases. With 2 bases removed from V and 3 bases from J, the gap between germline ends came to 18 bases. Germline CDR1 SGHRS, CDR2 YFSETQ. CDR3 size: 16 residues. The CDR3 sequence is CASSLNRVVTIYEQYF. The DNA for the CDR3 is TGCGCCAGCAGCTTAAACAGGGTAGTAACGATCTACGAGCAGTACTTC.

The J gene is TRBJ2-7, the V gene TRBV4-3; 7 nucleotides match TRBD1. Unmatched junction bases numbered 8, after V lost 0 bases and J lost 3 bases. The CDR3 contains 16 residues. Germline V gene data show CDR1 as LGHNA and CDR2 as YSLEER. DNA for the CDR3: TGCGCCAGCAGCCAAGATGGGACAGCCTTTCTCTACGAGCAGTACTTC. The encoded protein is CASSQDGTAFLYEQYF.

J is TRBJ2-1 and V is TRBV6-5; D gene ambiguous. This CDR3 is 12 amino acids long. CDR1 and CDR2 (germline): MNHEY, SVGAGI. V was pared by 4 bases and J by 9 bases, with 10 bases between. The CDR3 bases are TGTGCCAGCAGTTCATATAGCAGTGAGCAGTTCTTC. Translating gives CASSSYSSEQFF.

Written as DNA, the CDR3 is TGTGCCAGCAGCATTCTGACAGCCAATGAGCAGTTCTTC. Encoded protein: CASSILTANEQFF. The chain combines TRBV7-9 with TRBJ2-1; D is possibly TRBD1 (5 bases). CDR1 and CDR2 (germline): SEHNR, FQNEAQ (reference sequence). V was trimmed by 5 bases and J by 6 bases, leaving 11 bases between them. This CDR3 spans 13 amino acids.

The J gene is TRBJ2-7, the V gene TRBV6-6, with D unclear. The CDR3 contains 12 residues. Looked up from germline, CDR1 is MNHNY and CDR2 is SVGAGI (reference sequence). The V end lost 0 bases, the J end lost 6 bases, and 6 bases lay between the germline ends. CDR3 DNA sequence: TGTGCCAGCAGTTACTCACCGGGCGAGCAGTACTTC. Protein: CASSYSPGEQYF.

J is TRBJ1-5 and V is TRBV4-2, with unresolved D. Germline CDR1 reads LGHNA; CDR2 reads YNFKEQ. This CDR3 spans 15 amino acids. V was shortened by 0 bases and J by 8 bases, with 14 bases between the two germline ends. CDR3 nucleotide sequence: TGTGCCAGCAGCCAAGATCTCGTCAACTATAAGCCCCAGCATTTT. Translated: CASSQDLVNYKPQHF.

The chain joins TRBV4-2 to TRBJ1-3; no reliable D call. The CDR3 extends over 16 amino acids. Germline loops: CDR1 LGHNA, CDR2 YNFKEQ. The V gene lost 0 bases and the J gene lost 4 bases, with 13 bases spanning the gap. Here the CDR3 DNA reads TGTGCCAGCAGCCAAGAGGAGGGAAGTGTCGGAAACACCATATATTTT. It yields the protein CASSQEEGSVGNTIYF.

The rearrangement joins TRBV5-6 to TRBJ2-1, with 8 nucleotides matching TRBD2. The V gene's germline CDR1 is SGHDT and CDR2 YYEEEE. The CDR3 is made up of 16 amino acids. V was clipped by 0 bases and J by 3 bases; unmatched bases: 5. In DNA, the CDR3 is TGTGCCAGCAGCTTGGCTACGGGACTAGTCTACAATGAGCAGTTCTTC. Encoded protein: CASSLATGLVYNEQFF.

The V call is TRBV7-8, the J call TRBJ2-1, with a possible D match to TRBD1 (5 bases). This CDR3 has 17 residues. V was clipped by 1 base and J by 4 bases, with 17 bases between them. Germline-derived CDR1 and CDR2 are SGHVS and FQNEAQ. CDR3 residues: CASSLEGLAAYYNEQFF. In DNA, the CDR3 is TGTGCCAGCAGCTTAGAGGGGTTGGCGGCATATTACAATGAGCAGTTCTTC.

DNA for the CDR3: TGTGCCAGCAGCGTAGCAGCGGGTGACCTCTACGAGCAGTACTTC. Protein sequence: CASSVAAGDLYEQYF. The genes are TRBV9 and TRBJ2-7; tentative D call: TRBD2 (6 bases). Germline CDR1 is SGDLS and CDR2 is YYNGEE. The CDR3 length is 15 residues. Trimming pared 0 bases from V and 3 bases from J, leaving 13 bases between.

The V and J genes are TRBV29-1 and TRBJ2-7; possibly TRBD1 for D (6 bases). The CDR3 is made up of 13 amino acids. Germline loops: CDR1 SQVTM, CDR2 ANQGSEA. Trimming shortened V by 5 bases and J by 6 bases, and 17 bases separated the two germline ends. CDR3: CSVRDTVPSEQYF. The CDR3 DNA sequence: TGCAGCGTTCGGGACACCGTCCCCTCCGAGCAGTACTTC.

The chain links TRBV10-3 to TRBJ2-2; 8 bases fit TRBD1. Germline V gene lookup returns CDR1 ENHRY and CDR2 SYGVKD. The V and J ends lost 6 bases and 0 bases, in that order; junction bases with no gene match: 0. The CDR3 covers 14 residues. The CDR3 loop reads CAIRQGANTGELFF. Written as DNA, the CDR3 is TGTGCCATCAGACAGGGGGCGAACACCGGGGAGCTGTTTTTT.

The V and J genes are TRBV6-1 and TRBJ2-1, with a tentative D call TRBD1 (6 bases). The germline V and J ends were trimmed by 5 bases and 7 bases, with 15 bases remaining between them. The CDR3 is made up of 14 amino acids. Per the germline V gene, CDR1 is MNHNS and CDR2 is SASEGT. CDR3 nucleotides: TGTGCCAGCAGTCCTCAGGGGAAGTCGAATGAGCAGTTCTTC. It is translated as CASSPQGKSNEQFF.